This T cell receptor beta chain was captured in a study of spatial heterogeneity in lung cancer. The study, taken as a whole, reports: Blood showed ubiquitous tumor TCRs more often at resection than at routine follow-up.

Time point indicated: blood at routine non-recurrence follow-up after resection. TCRs were sequenced from unsorted whole RNA of tumor, nontumor lung or PBMC. Trimming removed 5 bases from V and 11 bases from J, with 15 bases in between. CDR3 size: 12 residues. The germline V gene encodes CDR1 SEHNR and CDR2 FQNEAQ (reference sequence). TCRdb ran MiXCR on the 5' RACE reads and lists one entry per CDR3 protein. The data contain about 52,000 distinct CDR3 sequences, around 7.7% of them singletons. Worth noting for this clonotype: What it binds is unknown.

This rearrangement joins TRBV7-9 to TRBJ1-1; unclear D gene. The receptor comes from a female donor with early-stage non-small cell lung cancer. Sample: PBMCs, taken at follow-up. The CDR3 DNA reads as TGTGCCAGCAGCCCCCTCGAGGGTAGGGCTTTCTTT. Translation gives CASSPLEGRAFF.